The 15 T cell receptor beta chains reported below all come from one sample, sequenced in a study of T cells in Graves' hyperthyroidism and ophthalmopathy. It was RNA transcripts that yielded the amplified TCR beta CDR3 regions. Initially, a first-round RT-PCR of the TCR CDR3 employed the HTBI primer set. TCRdb analysed the multiplex PCR reads with MiXCR anew, one entry per CDR3 protein. Here the sample spans some 400,000 distinct CDR3 sequences, 19% being singletons. Source material: blood. The receptors stem from a woman younger than 30 with Graves' hyperthyroidism.

This clonotype was recorded many times. The genes are TRBV4-1 and TRBJ1-2; D gene ambiguous. V lost 6 bases and J lost 6, with 17 bases in between. Germline CDR1 reads MGHRA; CDR2 reads YSYEKL. There are 14 residues in the CDR3. CDR3 bases: TGCGCCAGCAGTCCGTTTGCGGTCCTCGATGGCTACACCTTC. Translating it yields CASSPFAVLDGYTF.

This sequence joins TRBV12-3 or TRBV12-4 and TRBJ1-5; 7 positions agree with TRBD1. The CDR3 is made up of 15 amino acids. V lost 6 bases and J lost 4; bases outside the gene matches: 9. CDR3 bases: TGTGCCAGCAGCCAGGGGGGTTGGGGGAATCAGCCCCAGCATTTT. Its protein product is CASSQGGWGNQPQHF.

This chain connects TRBV6-1 to TRBJ2-7; D gene ambiguous. Trimming pared 0 bases from V and 5 bases from J, leaving 8 bases between. This CDR3 has 13 amino acids. Per the germline V gene, CDR1 is MNHNS and CDR2 is SASEGT. The CDR3 DNA reads TGTGCCAGCAGTGAAGCGGGCCAGGACGAGCAGTACTTC. This codes for CASSEAGQDEQYF.

This clonotype has more than one count but fewer than ten. The chain recombines TRBV18 with TRBJ1-5, with D perhaps TRBD1 (6 bases). Trimming took off 3 bases at V and 0 bases at J, with 12 bases between the two ends. The germline CDR1 and CDR2 sequences are KGHSH and LQKENI. The CDR3 length is 16 residues. DNA of the CDR3: TGTGCCAGCTCACCGACGGACAGCTATAGCAATCAGCCCCAGCATTTT. Translation gives CASSPTDSYSNQPQHF.

A note on this clonotype: Germline is not matched at one junction end, which may reflect a read error. The chain uses TRBV10-2 and TRBJ2-7; weak D call: TRBD2 (6 bases). CDR1 and CDR2 from the germline V gene are WSHSY and SAAADI. The CDR3 extends over 17 amino acids. As DNA, the CDR3 is TGCGCCAGCAGCCACCTGCTGGGGACTGTCGAATCCTACGAGCAGTGCTTC. Its translation is CASSHLLGTVESYEQCF.

This clonotype was counted many times. The chain employs TRBV2 and TRBJ1-1, with 7 bases matching TRBD1. The V gene end was trimmed by 3 bases and the J gene end by 1 base; junction bases not matched to a gene: 2. CDR1 and CDR2 from the germline V gene are SNHLY and FYNNEI. The CDR3 has 14 residues. In DNA form, the CDR3 reads TGTGCCAGCAGTGAGCAGGGGGAGAACACTGAAGCTTTCTTT. Protein product: CASSEQGENTEAFF.

This clonotype came up many times. The gene calls are TRBV6-5 and TRBJ1-2; 8 positions agree with TRBD1. This CDR3 contains 15 residues. V gave up 2 bases and J gave up 1 base; unmatched junction bases: 3. In germline, CDR1 is MNHEY, CDR2 SVGAGI. The CDR3 region has the DNA TGTGCCAGCAGTTACGGACAGGGAATTAACTATGGCTACACCTTC. It encodes CASSYGQGINYGYTF.

Of note for this clonotype: One end of the junction varies from germline; a read error may be responsible. The chain has TRBV6-1 and TRBJ2-2; 8 positions match TRBD2. Germline assignment: CDR1 MNHNS and CDR2 SASEGT. The CDR3 length is 15 residues. The CDR3 coding sequence is TGTGCCAGCATATCCTCGGCGGGAGGCAGCGGGGAGCTGTGTTTT. Its translation: CASISSAGGSGELCF.

This clonotype was recorded at least ten times. V usage is TRBV20-1 and J usage is TRBJ2-7; D unresolved. Trimming stripped 1 base from V and 0 bases from J, with 19 bases between. CDR1 and CDR2 from the germline V gene are DFQATT and SNEGSKA (reference sequence). The CDR3 sequence is 17 residues long. For the CDR3, the DNA is TGCAGTGCTAGAGGGGCTCCACCCCCAGACGACTCCTACGAGCAGTACTTC. Translated, it gives CSARGAPPPDDSYEQYF.

The chain links TRBV28 to TRBJ1-5, with TRBD1 matching over 9 bases. V lost 2 bases to trimming and J lost 3 bases; unmatched junction nucleotides: 2. Per germline, CDR1 MDHEN and CDR2 SYDVKM. CDR3 length equals 15 residues. CDR3 nucleotides: TGTGCCAGCAGTTTAAGACAGGGGGACAATCAGCCCCAGCATTTT. The encoded protein is CASSLRQGDNQPQHF.

The count of this clonotype is one. The chain has TRBV12-3 or TRBV12-4 and TRBJ2-7, with TRBD1 matching 9 bases. The CDR3 consists of 15 residues. V lost 5 bases, J lost 5 bases, and 10 bases stayed unmatched. The CDR3 region is CASSPSRDRVHEQYF. The CDR3 DNA follows: TGTGCCAGCAGTCCCAGCAGGGACAGGGTCCACGAGCAGTACTTC.

Worth noting for this clonotype: This CDR3 fails to terminate in the conserved phenylalanine or tryptophan, so it likely reflects a read error. The chain uses TRBV6-1 and TRBJ1-3; no reliable D call. With 4 bases removed from V and 4 bases from J, the gap between germline ends came to 11 bases. Looked up from germline, CDR1 is MNHNS and CDR2 is SASEGT. The CDR3 totals 14 residues. In DNA form, the CDR3 reads TGTGCCAGCAGTGCGTACAGAAGCGGAAACACCATATATTTG. Translating it yields CASSAYRSGNTIYL.

This clonotype was seen many times. The gene calls are TRBV12-3 or TRBV12-4 and TRBJ1-5; D not resolved. The V end lost 2 bases, the J end lost 7 bases, and 15 bases lay between the germline ends. This CDR3 is built from 15 residues. CDR3 loop: CASSLRSPDSQPQHF. As DNA, the CDR3 is TGTGCCAGCAGTTTAAGGTCGCCAGATTCCCAGCCCCAGCATTTT.

This clonotype was seen many times. The chain recombines TRBV20-1 with TRBJ2-3; 7 bases match TRBD2. This CDR3 has 16 amino acids. Germline V lookup: CDR1 DFQATT, CDR2 SNEGSKA (reference sequence). V gave up 0 bases and J gave up 4 bases; unmatched junction bases: 10. The CDR3 bases are TGCAGTGCTAGAGATTTGGGAGGGAGAAGCGCAGATACGCAGTATTTT. Amino acid sequence: CSARDLGGRSADTQYF.

V usage is TRBV6-1 and J usage is TRBJ1-6; D not certain. Germline CDR1 and CDR2: MNHNS and SASEGT. The CDR3 sequence is 16 residues long. V lost 1 base and J 9 bases, leaving 16 bases between the germline ends. The CDR3 protein is CASSEVRRLRGSPLHF. The CDR3 DNA follows: TGTGCCAGCAGTGAAGTTAGGAGGTTACGGGGTTCACCCCTCCACTTT.